In its sample, the clone carrying this TCR beta chain was seen many times. Its antigen is still unknown. This specimen comes from a study of T cells in Graves' hyperthyroidism and ophthalmopathy. On the study more broadly: Blood from the periphery was taken at initial diagnosis, before any treatment. Study-wide findings and caveats: Separating ophthalmopathy from stable hyperthyroidism was achieved by a 13 V-J model.

RNA transcripts yielded amplified TCR beta CDR3 regions. In the first-round RT-PCR of the TCR CDR3, the HTBI primer set was used. TCRdb re-called the multiplex PCR reads with MiXCR, one entry per CDR3 protein. The data contain a few hundred thousand distinct CDR3 sequences, roughly 20% of them singletons. The junction had 6 bases not matched to a gene; V was cut back by 5 bases and J by 7 bases. The length of the CDR3 is 14 residues. From germline, CDR1 is MDHEN and CDR2 SYDVKM. The TCR comes from a man aged 18 to 29 with Graves' ophthalmopathy. This rearrangement joins TRBV28 to TRBJ1-2; the match to TRBD1 covers 11 bases. The material sequenced was blood. Here the CDR3 reads CASSGTGTGGGYTF. Written as DNA, the CDR3 is TGTGCCAGCAGTGGTACCGGGACAGGGGGTGGCTACACCTTC.